Each of the 3 T cell receptor beta chains below was sequenced from the same sample in a study of T cells after yellow fever vaccination. In TCRdb, the 5' RACE reads were re-called with MiXCR into one record per CDR3 protein. The sample holds 610,000 or so distinct CDR3 sequences; around an eighth are singletons and the top ten take just under 15%. The sample in question was PBMCs, obtained on the day of the yellow fever booster vaccination. These receptors originate from a man younger than 40 who received the YFV17D yellow fever vaccine.

The table lists this clonotype with a few counts. V is TRBV7-3 and J is TRBJ2-5; 10 bases align to TRBD2. The CDR3 is 15 amino acids. V gave up 4 bases and J gave up 5 bases; unmatched junction bases: 7. Germline V gene lookup returns CDR1 SGHTA and CDR2 FQGTGA. CDR3 protein: CASSSSGSPAETQYF. CDR3 DNA sequence: TGTGCCAGCAGCTCTAGCGGGAGCCCAGCGGAGACCCAGTACTTC.

This chain connects TRBV20-1 to TRBJ2-5, with 7 bases lining up with TRBD1. The V gene's germline CDR1 is DFQATT and CDR2 SNEGSKA (reference sequence). This CDR3 has 13 amino acids. V shed 3 bases, J shed 2 bases, and the junction held 3 bases outside the gene matches. The CDR3 DNA reads TGCAGTGCTAGCTGGGGACAGCAAGAGACCCAGTACTTC. Its translation: CSASWGQQETQYF.

This clonotype appeared a few times. The rearrangement joins TRBV28 to TRBJ2-5; D may be TRBD1 (5 bases). The V and J ends lost 3 bases and 5 bases respectively, with 13 bases between them. The CDR3 totals 14 residues. From germline, CDR1 is MDHEN and CDR2 SYDVKM. As DNA, the CDR3 is TGTGCCAGCAGTTTTAGGGGTTTCGGGGAGACCCAGTACTTC. Translation: CASSFRGFGETQYF. Filled out from reference TRBV28 and TRBJ2-5, the complete variable domain reads DVKVTQSSRYLVKRTGEKVFLECVQDMDHENMFWYRQDPGLGLRLIYFSYDVKMKEKGDIPEGYSVSREKKERFSLILESASTNQTSMYLCASSFRGFGETQYFGPGTRLLVL.